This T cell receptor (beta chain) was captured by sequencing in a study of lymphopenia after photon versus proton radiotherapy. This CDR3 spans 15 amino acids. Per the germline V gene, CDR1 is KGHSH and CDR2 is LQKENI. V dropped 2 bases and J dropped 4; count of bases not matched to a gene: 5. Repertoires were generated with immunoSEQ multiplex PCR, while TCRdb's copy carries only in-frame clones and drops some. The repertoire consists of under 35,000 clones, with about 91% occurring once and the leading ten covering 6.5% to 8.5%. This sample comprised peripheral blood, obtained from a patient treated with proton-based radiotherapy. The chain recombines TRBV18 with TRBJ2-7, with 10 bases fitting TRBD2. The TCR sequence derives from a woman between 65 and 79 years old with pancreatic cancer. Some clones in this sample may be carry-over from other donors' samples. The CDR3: CASSPEREGGYEQYF. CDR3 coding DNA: TGTGCCAGCTCACCAGAGCGGGAGGGCGGGTACGAGCAGTACTTC.